This is a list of T cell receptor beta chains from one sample in a study of blood T cell repertoires in COVID-19. Assay used: immunoSEQ multiplex PCR; TCRdb lists only in-frame clones, some missing. The sample yields roughly 57,000 clones, more than 70% seen once. Sequencing was carried out using peripheral blood. The receptors were sampled from a man in his sixties with active or convalescent COVID-19. CDR3s include the opening cysteine and the closing phenylalanine or tryptophan. The D gene is left open where the match is weak. A clone size is listed for some rows: how often the clone was seen (once, few, many), or a class if it is expanded.

DNA: TGCGCCAGCAGCCAAGGACTAGCGGGGGCCCCGCCCGTGGAGACCCAGTACTTC
CDR3: CASSQGLAGAPPVETQYF
V: TRBV4-3
D: TRBD2
J: TRBJ2-5
size: NA

DNA: TGTGCCATCCAATCCCTAGGGGGAGATAACTATGGCTACACCTTC
CDR3: CAIQSLGGDNYGYTF
V: TRBV10-3
D: NA
J: TRBJ1-2
size: NA

DNA: TGTGCCAGCAGAACCCGCGGGTCCACTGAAGCTTTCTTT
CDR3: CASRTRGSTEAFF
V: TRBV7-8
D: NA
J: TRBJ1-1
size: NA

DNA: TGTGCCAGTAGTACTCGGGACAGGGCGAACTATGGCTACACCTTC
CDR3: CASSTRDRANYGYTF
V: TRBV19
D: TRBD1
J: TRBJ1-2
size: NA

DNA: TGTGCCAGCAGCTTAACAGGGGGCAATGAGCAGTTCTTC
CDR3: CASSLTGGNEQFF
V: TRBV7-3
D: NA
J: TRBJ2-1
size: NA

DNA: TGTGCCAGCAGCGTCGAGGGACAGCCAAGATATGGCTACACCTTC
CDR3: CASSVEGQPRYGYTF
V: TRBV9
D: TRBD1
J: TRBJ1-2
size: once

DNA: TGTGCCAGCAGTTCCCATTTCGGACGGGACTACAATGAGCAGTTCTTC
CDR3: CASSSHFGRDYNEQFF
V: TRBV28
D: NA
J: TRBJ2-1
size: NA

DNA: TGCGCCAGCAGCCTGATACCGGGACAAGCGAATGAAAAACTGTTTTTT
CDR3: CASSLIPGQANEKLFF
V: TRBV4-3
D: NA
J: TRBJ1-4
size: NA

DNA: TGTGCCAGCAGTCCAGGATATGGCTACACCTTC
CDR3: CASSPGYGYTF
V: TRBV14
D: NA
J: TRBJ1-2
size: NA

DNA: TGTGCCAGCAGTGAGGACAGGAGGGCCTCTGGGGCCAACGTCCTGACTTTC
CDR3: CASSEDRRASGANVLTF
V: TRBV6-1
D: NA
J: TRBJ2-6
size: NA

DNA: TGTGCCAGCAAGAGTACTTACGAGCAGTACTTC
CDR3: CASKSTYEQYF
V: TRBV11-2
D: NA
J: TRBJ2-7
size: NA

DNA: TGTGCCATCAGTGAGCCCCGTGGGACTAGCACAGATACGCAGTATTTT
CDR3: CAISEPRGTSTDTQYF
V: TRBV10-3
D: NA
J: TRBJ2-3
size: NA

DNA: TGTGCCAGCAGTAGGGGGCAGGAAGGAAACACCATATATTTT
CDR3: CASSRGQEGNTIYF
V: TRBV6-5
D: TRBD1
J: TRBJ1-3
size: NA

DNA: TGTGCCAGCAGCTCCACAGGGGGCCTTAATGAAAAACTGTTTTTT
CDR3: CASSSTGGLNEKLFF
V: TRBV7-3
D: TRBD1
J: TRBJ1-4
size: NA

DNA: TGTGCCAGCAGCGCCCGTAGCGGGAGTATCTACGAGCAGTACTTC
CDR3: CASSARSGSIYEQYF
V: TRBV11-3
D: TRBD2
J: TRBJ2-7
size: NA

DNA: TGTGCCAGCGGCCACCCGGGGACAGGGGACACTGAAGCTTTCTTT
CDR3: CASGHPGTGDTEAFF
V: TRBV28
D: TRBD1
J: TRBJ1-1
size: NA

DNA: TGTGCCAGTAGTCCCCGCCGCCAGGGTAACACTGAAGCTTTCTTT
CDR3: CASSPRRQGNTEAFF
V: TRBV19
D: NA
J: TRBJ1-1
size: once

DNA: TGTGCCAGCAGCAGTAAGCACGGGTCCAGCTACGAGCAGTACTTC
CDR3: CASSSKHGSSYEQYF
V: TRBV9
D: NA
J: TRBJ2-7
size: NA

DNA: TGTGCCAGCAGCTCGTACAGGGGGCAAGAGACCCAGTACTTC
CDR3: CASSSYRGQETQYF
V: TRBV7-9
D: TRBD1
J: TRBJ2-5
size: NA

DNA: TGTGCCAGCAGCCTCGCAGGTGTAGACACTGAAGCTTTCTTT
CDR3: CASSLAGVDTEAFF
V: TRBV7-3
D: NA
J: TRBJ1-1
size: NA

DNA: TGTGCCAGCAGTACAGGGTCCACTAATGAAAAACTGTTTTTT
CDR3: CASSTGSTNEKLFF
V: TRBV2
D: NA
J: TRBJ1-4
size: NA

DNA: TGTGCCAGCACCGAGATCTGGAGCTCTGAAAACACCATATATTTT
CDR3: CASTEIWSSENTIYF
V: TRBV7-9
D: NA
J: TRBJ1-3
size: NA

DNA: TGTGCCAGCACCAAAACAGCGGGGGGTGTCTACGAGCAGTACTTC
CDR3: CASTKTAGGVYEQYF
V: TRBV6-5
D: TRBD2
J: TRBJ2-7
size: NA

DNA: TGTGCCAGCAGACGCGCCTACGATTCACCCCTCCACTTT
CDR3: CASRRAYDSPLHF
V: TRBV11-2
D: NA
J: TRBJ1-6
size: NA

DNA: TGCAGCGTAGCCGGGACTAGGAATTACCAAGAGACCCAGTACTTC
CDR3: CSVAGTRNYQETQYF
V: TRBV29-1
D: TRBD2
J: TRBJ2-5
size: NA

DNA: TGTGCCACCAGTGATTTTGGCTCATACAATGAGCAGTTCTTC
CDR3: CATSDFGSYNEQFF
V: TRBV24-1
D: NA
J: TRBJ2-1
size: NA

DNA: TGCGCCAGCAGTGAGTCTGGGACTAGGATTTACAATGAGCAGTTCTTC
CDR3: CASSESGTRIYNEQFF
V: TRBV10-2
D: TRBD2
J: TRBJ2-1
size: NA

DNA: TGTGCCAGCAGTCTGACAGGGGATTTTGGCTACACCTTC
CDR3: CASSLTGDFGYTF
V: TRBV6-6
D: TRBD1
J: TRBJ1-2
size: NA

DNA: TGTGCCACCTCGAGGACTAGCGGGCGGACAGATACGCAGTATTTT
CDR3: CATSRTSGRTDTQYF
V: TRBV6-4
D: TRBD2
J: TRBJ2-3
size: NA

DNA: TGTGCCAGCAGTTCTGTAACAGGGGGGGATGGCTACACCTTC
CDR3: CASSSVTGGDGYTF
V: TRBV6-6
D: TRBD1
J: TRBJ1-2
size: NA

DNA: TGTGCCAGTAGTTCTTGGACTAGCGGGGGAAATGAGCAGTTCTTC
CDR3: CASSSWTSGGNEQFF
V: TRBV19
D: TRBD2
J: TRBJ2-1
size: NA

DNA: TGTGCCAGCAGCTTAGATGAGGGCGAGCAGTACTTC
CDR3: CASSLDEGEQYF
V: TRBV11-3
D: NA
J: TRBJ2-7
size: few

DNA: TGTGCCAGCAGCTTAGGTCCACAGGGAAGGAACACTGAAGCTTTCTTT
CDR3: CASSLGPQGRNTEAFF
V: TRBV7-3
D: NA
J: TRBJ1-1
size: NA

DNA: TGTGCCAGTACCGCGACAGGGGGCAATCAGCCCCAGCATTTT
CDR3: CASTATGGNQPQHF
V: TRBV19
D: TRBD1
J: TRBJ1-5
size: NA

DNA: TGTGCCAGCAACTACCCAGGACTAGCGAGCAATGAGCAGTTCTTC
CDR3: CASNYPGLASNEQFF
V: TRBV5-4
D: TRBD2
J: TRBJ2-1
size: NA

DNA: TGCGCCAGCAGCTTTAGCGGGGCGAACACCGGGGAGCTGTTTTTT
CDR3: CASSFSGANTGELFF
V: TRBV5-1
D: TRBD2
J: TRBJ2-2
size: NA

DNA: TGTGCCAGCAGCTTAGCGACGGACTATCAGCCCCAGCATTTT
CDR3: CASSLATDYQPQHF
V: TRBV7-8
D: NA
J: TRBJ1-5
size: NA

DNA: TGTGCCAGCAGTACCTTAGCGGGGGGTAGGTATGAGCAGTTCTTC
CDR3: CASSTLAGGRYEQFF
V: TRBV6-5
D: TRBD2
J: TRBJ2-1
size: NA

DNA: TGTGCTAGTGGTTTGGGGAGGGGCGGGAGTACGGGTGAGACCCAGTACTTC
CDR3: CASGLGRGGSTGETQYF
V: TRBV12-5
D: TRBD2
J: TRBJ2-5
size: NA

DNA: TGTGCCAGCAGCCAGGAGAGCGGGAGGGCCTCCGGGGAGCTGTTTTTT
CDR3: CASSQESGRASGELFF
V: TRBV5-4
D: TRBD2
J: TRBJ2-2
size: few

DNA: TGTGCCAGTAGTATTCCCCCGACAGGGGGCGGATGGATAGGCTACACCTTC
CDR3: CASSIPPTGGGWIGYTF
V: TRBV19
D: TRBD1
J: TRBJ1-2
size: NA

DNA: TGTGCCAGCAGTCGGTATCTCGAGCAGTACTTC
CDR3: CASSRYLEQYF
V: TRBV12-3/TRBV12-4
D: NA
J: TRBJ2-7
size: NA

DNA: TGTGCCAGTAGTGAGGCAGGGGCACAGGAAAAACTGTTTTTT
CDR3: CASSEAGAQEKLFF
V: TRBV19
D: NA
J: TRBJ1-4
size: NA

DNA: TGTGCCAGCAGTGGGACAGGGGGGTGGTACGAGCAGTACTTC
CDR3: CASSGTGGWYEQYF
V: TRBV2
D: TRBD1
J: TRBJ2-7
size: few

DNA: TGCGCCAGCAGCTATCAGGGGGCGAACACCGGGGAGCTGTTTTTT
CDR3: CASSYQGANTGELFF
V: TRBV5-1
D: TRBD1
J: TRBJ2-2
size: NA

DNA: TGTGCCAGCACCCCGACGGGGAGCTCCTACGAGCAGTACTTC
CDR3: CASTPTGSSYEQYF
V: TRBV9
D: NA
J: TRBJ2-7
size: few

DNA: TGTGCCAGCAGTTCCCTAGCGGGGGGAAGGAATGAGCAGTTCTTC
CDR3: CASSSLAGGRNEQFF
V: TRBV28
D: TRBD2
J: TRBJ2-1
size: NA

DNA: TGTGCCAGCAGTTTAGCAGGGGAAAGCTATGGCTACACCTTC
CDR3: CASSLAGESYGYTF
V: TRBV27
D: NA
J: TRBJ1-2
size: NA

DNA: TGTGCCAGCATGAGACAAGCCTACGAGCAGTACTTC
CDR3: CASMRQAYEQYF
V: TRBV28
D: NA
J: TRBJ2-7
size: NA

DNA: TGCGCCAGCAGCTGGACAGCGAATAATAATTCACCCCTCCACTTT
CDR3: CASSWTANNNSPLHF
V: TRBV5-1
D: NA
J: TRBJ1-6
size: NA

DNA: TGTGCCAGCAGCTTCGGAGGGATAGTGAATGAGCAGTTCTTC
CDR3: CASSFGGIVNEQFF
V: TRBV11-2
D: NA
J: TRBJ2-1
size: NA

DNA: TGCAGTGCTGCCCAACTCTACGAGCAGTACTTC
CDR3: CSAAQLYEQYF
V: TRBV20-1
D: NA
J: TRBJ2-7
size: NA

DNA: TGTGCCAGCAGTGAAGCAGGGGATTCACCCCTCCACTTT
CDR3: CASSEAGDSPLHF
V: TRBV6-1
D: NA
J: TRBJ1-6
size: NA